The 27 T cell receptor beta chains below were found in one sample sequenced in a study of siplizumab effects on memory and regulatory T cells. Sequenced by immunoSEQ multiplex PCR; TCRdb stores in-frame clones only, minus some. The sample lists 80,000 to 130,000 clones, about 90% occurring once. Sequences were obtained from Tregs sorted from blood. These receptors were obtained from a human donor in good health.

V is TRBV7-3 and J is TRBJ2-3; D may be TRBD2 (5 bases). The V and J ends lost 1 base and 8 bases respectively, with 13 bases between them. CDR1 is SGHTA, CDR2 FQGTGA, per germline. The CDR3 is made up of 14 amino acids. CDR3 nucleotides: TGTGCCAGCAGCTTAATGGGCGGGCCGGGTACGCAGTATTTT. It encodes CASSLMGGPGTQYF. Full variable domain (rest looked up from reference TRBV7-3 and TRBJ2-3): GAGVSQTPSNKVTEKGKYVELRCDPISGHTALYWYRQSLGQGPEFLIYFQGTGAADDSGLPNDRFFAVRPEGSVSTLKIQRTERGDSAVYLCASSLMGGPGTQYFGPGTRLTVL.

The chain recombines TRBV6-1 with TRBJ2-5, with TRBD2 as a possible D gene (6 bases). The CDR3 spans 15 residues. Per germline, CDR1 MNHNS and CDR2 SASEGT. The germline V and J ends were trimmed by 5 bases and 2 bases, with 15 bases remaining between them. The CDR3 sequence: CASSPAGRPQETQYF. In DNA form, the CDR3 reads TGTGCCAGCAGTCCCGCGGGACGGCCACAAGAGACCCAGTACTTC.

This chain uses TRBV29-1 with TRBJ1-1, with D uncertain. Per the germline V gene, CDR1 is SQVTM and CDR2 is ANQGSEA. This CDR3 spans 11 amino acids. V lost 7 bases and J lost 4, with 10 bases in between. The CDR3 is CSGARGTEAFF. Here the CDR3 DNA reads TGCAGCGGCGCACGTGGCACTGAAGCTTTCTTT.

The V and J genes are TRBV19 and TRBJ2-6; 8 positions agree with TRBD1. The CDR3 has 16 residues. From germline, CDR1 is LNHDA and CDR2 SQIVND (reference sequence). The ends lost 5 bases at V and 4 bases at J; junction bases unmatched: 7. The CDR3 is CASSYQGARGANVLTF. The DNA for the CDR3 is TGTGCCAGTAGTTACCAGGGGGCGCGAGGGGCCAACGTCCTGACTTTC.

The chain couples TRBV13 to TRBJ2-7; 9 nucleotides line up with TRBD2. Germline lookup yields CDR1 PRHDT and CDR2 FYEKMQ (reference sequence). Trimming at V came to 5 bases and at J to 0 bases, leaving 17 bases not matched to a gene. There are 19 residues in the CDR3. Here the CDR3 reads CASSRSAGGKFLSSYEQYF. Here the CDR3 DNA reads TGTGCCAGCAGCCGTTCGGCGGGAGGGAAGTTTCTGAGCTCCTACGAGCAGTACTTC.

CDR3 nucleotides: TGTGCCAGCCCGCCTCACACCACAGATACGCAGTATTTT. Translated: CASPPHTTDTQYF. V usage is TRBV10-3 and J usage is TRBJ2-3, with no clear D. There are 13 residues in the CDR3. Germline V gives CDR1 ENHRY, CDR2 SYGVKD. Trimming removed 10 bases at V and 2 bases at J, with 13 bases between.

The chain employs TRBV7-3 and TRBJ2-1; D is unclear. V lost 5 bases and J lost 0, with 11 bases in between. Per the germline V gene, CDR1 is SGHTA and CDR2 is FQGTGA. The CDR3 consists of 15 residues. CDR3 DNA sequence: TGTGCCAGCAGCCCTGCGCCGAGCTCCTACAATGAGCAGTTCTTC. Its protein product is CASSPAPSSYNEQFF.

V gene TRBV5-1 combines with J gene TRBJ1-4, with 8 bases matching TRBD1. CDR1 is SGHRS and CDR2 is YFSETQ in the germline V gene. Trimming at V came to 5 bases and at J to 6 bases, leaving 6 bases not matched to a gene. The CDR3 contains 14 residues. CDR3 region: CASRSGTGDEKLFF. The CDR3 DNA reads as TGCGCCAGCAGAAGCGGGACAGGTGATGAAAAACTGTTTTTT. Using reference TRBV5-1 and TRBJ1-4 for the parts outside the CDR3, the full variable domain is KAGVTQTPRYLIKTRGQQVTLSCSPISGHRSVSWYQQTPGQGLQFLFEYFSETQRNKGNFPGRFSGRQFSNSRSEMNVSTLELGDSALYLCASRSGTGDEKLFFGSGTQLSVL.

This chain connects TRBV19 to TRBJ2-1; D gene ambiguous. In germline, CDR1 is LNHDA, CDR2 SQIVND (reference sequence). This CDR3 has 14 residues. V dropped 6 bases and J dropped 5 bases, with 14 bases sitting between them. CDR3 region: CASRNLGDHNEQFF. In DNA form, the CDR3 reads TGTGCCAGTAGGAATCTAGGTGATCACAATGAGCAGTTCTTC.

This clone has a single count. This chain uses TRBV15 with TRBJ2-3; 8 positions agree with TRBD2. This CDR3 has 17 amino acids. V shed 3 bases and J 5 bases; nucleotides not matched to a gene: 13. Per the germline V gene, CDR1 is LNHNV and CDR2 is YYDKDF (reference sequence). The CDR3 spells CATSRVTSARLRDTQYF. The CDR3 DNA sequence: TGTGCCACCAGCAGGGTGACTAGCGCCCGTTTGCGAGATACGCAGTATTTT. The complete variable domain, with remaining parts taken from reference TRBV15 and TRBJ2-3, reads DAMVIQNPRYQVTQFGKPVTLSCSQTLNHNVMYWYQQKSSQAPKLLFHYYDKDFNNEADTPDNFQSRRPNTSFCFLDIRSPGLGDTAMYLCATSRVTSARLRDTQYFGPGTRLTVL.

This clone was counted only a few times. The gene calls are TRBV28 and TRBJ2-1, with TRBD2 matching 7 bases. The CDR3 contains 15 residues. The germline CDR1 and CDR2 sequences are MDHEN and SYDVKM. V gave up 4 bases and J gave up 3 bases; unmatched junction bases: 6. The CDR3 reads CASSSPAGDYNEQFF. The CDR3 coding sequence is TGTGCCAGCAGTTCCCCGGCGGGAGACTACAATGAGCAGTTCTTC. The whole variable domain, remainder taken from reference TRBV28 and TRBJ2-1, is DVKVTQSSRYLVKRTGEKVFLECVQDMDHENMFWYRQDPGLGLRLIYFSYDVKMKEKGDIPEGYSVSREKKERFSLILESASTNQTSMYLCASSSPAGDYNEQFFGPGTRLTVL.

The J gene is TRBJ2-1, the V gene TRBV30, with D unresolved. Trimming left V 4 bases short and J 8 bases short, with 12 bases between. Germline-derived CDR1 and CDR2 are GTSNPN and SVGIG (reference sequence). This CDR3 region has 12 residues. The CDR3 DNA reads TGTGCCTGGAATGGGGTTCAATATGAGCAGTTCTTC. Encoded protein: CAWNGVQYEQFF.

This chain connects TRBV18 to TRBJ2-7, with D possibly matching TRBD2 (5 bases). The germline V and J ends were trimmed by 1 base and 7 bases, with 8 bases remaining between them. CDR1 and CDR2 (germline): KGHSH, LQKENI. The CDR3 runs 12 residues. The CDR3 region is CASSPQPGEQYF. The CDR3 nucleotides read TGTGCCAGCTCACCACAACCGGGAGAGCAGTACTTC.

V usage is TRBV7-2 and J usage is TRBJ2-7, with D perhaps TRBD1 or TRBD2 (5 bases each). Trimming removed 3 bases at V and 4 bases at J, with 7 bases between. Germline values: CDR1 SGHTA, CDR2 FQGNSA. The CDR3 loop spans 12 amino acids. The CDR3 nucleotides are TGTGCCAGCAGCTTGGGGGAATACGAGCAGTACTTC. Protein: CASSLGEYEQYF.

The V call is TRBV2, the J call TRBJ2-2; D ambiguous. Germline CDR1 is SNHLY and CDR2 is FYNNEI. This CDR3 contains 15 residues. V was cut by 2 bases and J by 0 bases, with 7 bases left in between. DNA for the CDR3: TGTGCCAGCAGTGAACGCAGCGCGAACACCGGGGAGCTGTTTTTT. Its protein is CASSERSANTGELFF.

The V call is TRBV2, the J call TRBJ2-2; 9 nucleotides line up with TRBD2. After removal of 8 bases from V and 7 bases from J, the junction contained 11 bases not matched to a gene. This CDR3 region has 15 residues. Germline assignment: CDR1 SNHLY and CDR2 FYNNEI. The CDR3 nucleotides are TGTGCCAGCTCGTCCTTGGGACTAGCAGTCGGGGAGCTGTTTTTT. Translated: CASSSLGLAVGELFF.

This chain joins TRBV7-6 and TRBJ2-2; TRBD1 matches at 9 bases. The CDR3 sequence is 17 residues long. Germline V gene data show CDR1 as SGHVS and CDR2 as FNYEAQ. V lost 6 bases and J lost 9; bases outside the gene matches: 17. The CDR3 DNA sequence: TGTGCCAGCAGTTCAGCTGGGACAGGGACCCGGGCCCGGGAGCTGTTTTTT. Its protein product is CASSSAGTGTRARELFF.

The chain combines TRBV6-5 with TRBJ1-3, with D possibly TRBD1 on 5 matching bases. V lost 0 bases to trimming and J lost 1 base, with 7 bases between them. The CDR3 sequence is 15 residues long. Germline V lookup: CDR1 MNHEY, CDR2 SVGAGI. Written as DNA, the CDR3 is TGTGCCAGCAGTTACTCGACAGTATCTGGAAACACCATATATTTT. Translating gives CASSYSTVSGNTIYF.

The chain links TRBV15 to TRBJ1-5, with 8 bases aligning to TRBD1. CDR1 and CDR2 from the germline V gene are LNHNV and YYDKDF (reference sequence). The CDR3 is 15 amino acids. Trimming at V came to 2 bases and at J to 2 bases, leaving 2 bases not matched to a gene. The CDR3 loop is CATSRQGAGNQPQHF. CDR3 in DNA: TGTGCCACCAGCAGACAGGGGGCGGGCAATCAGCCCCAGCATTTT.

The rearrangement joins TRBV19 to TRBJ2-6; 10 bases are shared with TRBD2. This CDR3 spans 19 amino acids. Per the germline V gene, CDR1 is LNHDA and CDR2 is SQIVND (reference sequence). Trimming cost V 4 bases and J 0 bases; bases outside gene matches: 9. In DNA, the CDR3 is TGTGCCAGTAGTAAGGCGGGACTAGCGAGCTACTCTGGGGCCAACGTCCTGACTTTC. Translation: CASSKAGLASYSGANVLTF.

This clone has a single count. This chain links TRBV9 with TRBJ2-7, with D maybe TRBD1 (5 bases). This CDR3 is built from 14 residues. Germline values: CDR1 SGDLS, CDR2 YYNGEE. The V gene lost 3 bases and the J gene lost 1 base, with 11 bases spanning the gap. As DNA, the CDR3 is TGTGCCAGCAGCGCCCGGCAGGGTTCCTACGAGCAGTACTTC. Amino acids: CASSARQGSYEQYF.

This chain links TRBV7-8 with TRBJ2-7; the D is unclear. V was clipped by 3 bases and J by 2 bases, with 8 bases between them. The CDR3 contains 13 residues. CDR1 is SGHVS and CDR2 is FQNEAQ in the germline V gene. The CDR3 is CASSFGSPYEQYF. Written as DNA, the CDR3 is TGTGCCAGCAGCTTTGGCAGTCCCTACGAGCAGTACTTC.

The chain links TRBV10-1 to TRBJ1-1; no clear D gene. Trimming shortened V by 2 bases and J by 1 base, and 5 bases separated the two germline ends. CDR1 is WNHNN, CDR2 SYGVQD, per germline (reference sequence). This CDR3 is 13 amino acids long. As DNA, the CDR3 is TGCGCCAGCAGTGAGGTCCCGAACACTGAAGCTTTCTTT. Residues: CASSEVPNTEAFF.

A single count supports this clone. The V gene is TRBV11-2, the J gene TRBJ2-3, with 11 bases matching TRBD2. From germline, CDR1 is SGHAT and CDR2 FQNNGV. CDR3 length: 17 amino acids. The V gene end was trimmed by 5 bases and the J gene end by 4 bases; junction bases not matched to a gene: 11. The CDR3 nucleotides are TGTGCCAGCAGCCTACCCCGTTTAGCGGGAGGGTCAGATACGCAGTATTTT. Translating it yields CASSLPRLAGGSDTQYF.

The chain employs TRBV18 and TRBJ1-3; a weak D match, TRBD1 (5 bases). From germline, CDR1 is KGHSH and CDR2 LQKENI. The CDR3 length is 17 residues. The V and J ends lost 2 bases and 4 bases respectively, with 18 bases between them. CDR3 residues: CASSPGPGTDWGNTIYF. The CDR3 bases are TGTGCCAGCTCACCAGGGCCGGGGACCGACTGGGGAAACACCATATATTTT.

The chain links TRBV5-6 to TRBJ2-3; 13 bases match TRBD2. The CDR3 loop spans 18 amino acids. V lost 2 bases to trimming and J lost 6 bases; unmatched junction nucleotides: 12. Germline V gene data show CDR1 as SGHDT and CDR2 as YYEEEE. In DNA, the CDR3 is TGTGCCAGCAGCTTTCAACTAGCGGGAGGGCCGAATAAGGATACGCAGTATTTT. Protein product: CASSFQLAGGPNKDTQYF.

This clone was recorded only once. The J gene is TRBJ2-7, the V gene TRBV5-1; TRBD2 matches 7 bases. The ends lost 4 bases at V and 2 bases at J; junction bases unmatched: 9. This CDR3 spans 15 amino acids. Per the germline V gene, CDR1 is SGHRS and CDR2 is YFSETQ. CDR3 sequence reads: CASSAPSGYPYEQYF. CDR3 DNA: TGCGCCAGCAGCGCGCCTAGCGGATACCCCTACGAGCAGTACTTC.